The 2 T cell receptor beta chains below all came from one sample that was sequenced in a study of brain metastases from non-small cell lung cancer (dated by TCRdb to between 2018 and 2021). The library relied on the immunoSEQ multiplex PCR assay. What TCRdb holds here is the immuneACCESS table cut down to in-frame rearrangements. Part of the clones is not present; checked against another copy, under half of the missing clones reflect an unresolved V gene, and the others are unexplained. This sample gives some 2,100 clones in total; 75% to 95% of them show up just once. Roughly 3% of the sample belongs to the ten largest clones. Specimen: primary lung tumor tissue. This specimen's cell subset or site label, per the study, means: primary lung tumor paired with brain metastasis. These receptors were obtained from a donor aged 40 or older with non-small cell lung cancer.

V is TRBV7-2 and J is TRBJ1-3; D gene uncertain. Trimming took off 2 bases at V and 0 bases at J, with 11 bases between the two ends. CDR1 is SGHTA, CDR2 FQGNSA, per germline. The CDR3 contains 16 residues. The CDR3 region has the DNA TGTGCCAGCAGCTTAAGGTTAACATCCTCTGGAAACACCATATATTTT. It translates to CASSLRLTSSGNTIYF.

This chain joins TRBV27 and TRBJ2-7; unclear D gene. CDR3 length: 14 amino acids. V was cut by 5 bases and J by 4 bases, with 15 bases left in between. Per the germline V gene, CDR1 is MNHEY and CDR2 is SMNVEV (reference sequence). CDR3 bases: TGTGCCAGCAGTCTGGATCGGACCCCTTACGAGCAGTACTTC. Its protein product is CASSLDRTPYEQYF.